The TCR beta chain under discussion was sequenced for a study of chemoradiotherapy in HPV16-positive cancers. Study as a whole: Candidate HPV-specific T-cell clones and common TCR motifs came from functional assays in a couple of HPV16-positive patients. General study points: Only a couple of HPV16-positive patients supplied the functional HPV-specificity definition. Candidate HPV-specific clones and E7-related TCR motifs grew in tumor during treatment.

Assay: immunoSEQ multiplex PCR; the TCRdb copy retains only in-frame clones and omits some. The data show over 10,000 clones, 89% seen once. For this clone: Its specificity is not known.

Germline V gives CDR1 MNHEY, CDR2 SMNVEV (reference sequence). Trimming cost V 1 base and J 5 bases, with 9 bases left between them. The length of the CDR3 is 13 residues. The chain employs TRBV27 and TRBJ2-7; D not resolved. The specimen comprised blood, sampled from a patient who underwent chemoradiotherapy. This sequence originates from a human donor with HPV-associated anogenital cancer. CDR3 protein: CASSLWGRNEQYF. CDR3 bases: TGTGCCAGCAGTTTATGGGGTCGGAACGAGCAGTACTTC.